Below are 5 T cell receptor beta chains sequenced from a single sample in a study of blood T cell repertoires in COVID-19. Data came from immunoSEQ multiplex PCR; TCRdb stores just in-frame clones and leaves some out. The table lists 90,000 to 110,000 clones, 82% of them singletons. The sequencing input was peripheral blood. These receptor sequences come from a woman of 80 years or more with acute or convalescent COVID-19.

The sample holds one count of this clone. J is TRBJ1-6 and V is TRBV28; D is unresolved. The CDR3 consists of 15 residues. Trimming shortened V by 5 bases and J by 4 bases, and 12 bases separated the two germline ends. Germline CDR1 and CDR2: MDHEN and SYDVKM. The CDR3 sequence is CASSPGRGYNSPLHF. The CDR3 DNA follows: TGTGCCAGCAGTCCCGGACGGGGTTATAATTCACCCCTCCACTTT.

This CDR3 reads CASSVEAGGMGSYNSPLHF. In nucleotides, the CDR3 is TGTGCCAGCAGCGTAGAGGCAGGGGGCATGGGCTCCTATAATTCACCCCTCCACTTT. The gene calls are TRBV9 and TRBJ1-6; TRBD1 agrees at 8 bases. There are 19 residues in the CDR3. V was pared by 0 bases and J by 0 bases, with 8 bases of the junction left unmatched. CDR1 is SGDLS and CDR2 is YYNGEE in the germline V gene.

The V gene is TRBV21-1, the J gene TRBJ2-1; the table's D call TRBD2 went unverified against the DNA. TRBV21-1 corresponds to a pseudogene. This CDR3 region has 19 residues. DNA of the CDR3: TGTGCCAGCAGCAAGTTAAGACAAAAGCGGGAGGTTTTGAGCGATGAGCAGTTCTTC. Protein: CASSKLRQKREVLSDEQFF.

The chain joins TRBV2 to TRBJ1-3, with 12 positions matching TRBD1. There are 14 residues in the CDR3. Per germline, CDR1 SNHLY and CDR2 FYNNEI. J lost 7 bases, V lost 7 bases, and 5 bases had no gene match. The CDR3 DNA sequence: TGTGCCAGCAAGCGGGGACAGGGGGCGAACACCATATATTTT. It yields the protein CASKRGQGANTIYF.

The chain combines TRBV27 with TRBJ2-7; D not resolved. CDR1 is MNHEY, CDR2 SMNVEV, per germline (reference sequence). CDR3 size: 13 residues. The ends were cut back, 2 bases at V and 0 bases at J, with 5 bases in the middle. CDR3 sequence reads: CASSLHSSYEQYF. CDR3 coding DNA: TGTGCCAGCAGTTTACATAGCTCCTACGAGCAGTACTTC.